The next 12 T cell receptor beta chains were all read from a single sample in a study of cytomegalovirus exposure and HLA in healthy donors. Some clones are missing from TCRdb's copy, which holds only in-frame ones; the method was immunoSEQ multiplex PCR. This table has under 200,000 clones, approximately 96% appearing once. Sequencing was carried out using PBMCs. The receptors come from a woman aged 18-30 years in good health and CMV-seronegative.

The chain uses TRBV6-6 and TRBJ2-7; 11 positions match TRBD1. The CDR3 sequence is 15 residues long. Germline assignment: CDR1 MNHNY and CDR2 SVGAGI (reference sequence). V lost 5 bases to trimming and J lost 5 bases; unmatched junction nucleotides: 8. The CDR3 DNA reads TGTGCCAGCAGTGACCCGGGACAGGGGGGACACGAGCAGTACTTC. Translation gives CASSDPGQGGHEQYF.

The chain employs TRBV9 and TRBJ2-3; perhaps TRBD1 as D (5 bases). V gave up 5 bases and J gave up 0 bases, with 16 bases separating them. The CDR3 is 16 residues long. Germline V CDR1 and CDR2: SGDLS, YYNGEE. In nucleotides, the CDR3 is TGTGCCAGCAGTCTAGGTACAGGCTATAGCACAGATACGCAGTATTTT. Protein sequence: CASSLGTGYSTDTQYF. Looking up the rest from reference TRBV9 and TRBJ2-3 gives the full variable domain: DSGVTQTPKHLITATGQRVTLRCSPRSGDLSVYWYQQSLDQGLQFLIQYYNGEERAKGNILERFSAQQFPDLHSELNLSSLELGDSALYFCASSLGTGYSTDTQYFGPGTRLTVL.

The V gene is TRBV7-2, the J gene TRBJ2-7; 7 bases match TRBD2. The CDR3 sequence is 15 residues long. Germline V gene sequence: CDR1 SGHTA, CDR2 FQGNSA. J gave up 0 bases and V 5 bases, and 7 bases lay outside the gene matches. The CDR3 bases are TGTGCCAGCAGCGTCTCCGGGGGGATCTCCTACGAGCAGTACTTC. It specifies CASSVSGGISYEQYF.

The chain uses TRBV6-6 and TRBJ1-6; unclear D gene. Trimming stripped 4 bases from V and 7 bases from J, with 14 bases between. CDR3 length: 15 residues. CDR1 and CDR2 (germline): MNHNY, SVGAGI (reference sequence). CDR3 amino acids: CASSFNPPGNSPLHF. The CDR3 DNA reads TGTGCCAGCAGTTTTAACCCCCCAGGAAATTCACCCCTCCACTTT.

The rearrangement uses TRBV27 and TRBJ2-5, with TRBD1 as a possible D gene (6 bases). Trimming pared 2 bases from V and 3 bases from J, leaving 16 bases between. The germline V gene encodes CDR1 MNHEY and CDR2 SMNVEV (reference sequence). The CDR3 runs to 16 residues. This CDR3 reads CASSLTAPGTKETQYF. The CDR3 DNA is TGTGCCAGCAGTTTAACCGCCCCCGGGACAAAAGAGACCCAGTACTTC.

The rearrangement links TRBV30 to TRBJ2-7; 7 bases align to TRBD2. V lost 5 bases to trimming and J lost 2 bases; unmatched junction nucleotides: 9. This CDR3 is 14 amino acids long. In germline, CDR1 is GTSNPN, CDR2 SVGIG (reference sequence). The CDR3 sequence is CAWSLGRGAYEQYF. DNA for the CDR3: TGTGCCTGGTCCCTTGGGAGGGGAGCCTACGAGCAGTACTTC.

This clone is a singleton in its sample. The J gene is TRBJ2-5, the V gene TRBV4-2; TRBD1 matches at 7 bases. Losses at the gene ends were 4 bases for V and 4 bases for J; bases not matched to a gene: 6. The CDR3 has 14 amino acids. Germline CDR1 reads LGHNA; CDR2 reads YNFKEQ. The DNA for the CDR3 is TGTGCCAGCAGCCCACCGACAGGGTCAGAGACCCAGTACTTC. Protein product: CASSPPTGSETQYF.

J is TRBJ2-2 and V is TRBV7-9, with 10 bases that match TRBD2. CDR1 is SEHNR, CDR2 FQNEAQ, per germline (reference sequence). The CDR3 totals 15 residues. Trimming cost V 5 bases and J 4 bases; bases outside gene matches: 4. The CDR3 DNA reads TGTGCCAGCAGCCTTCGACTAGCGGGCACCGGGGAGCTGTTTTTT. Translating gives CASSLRLAGTGELFF.

This clone has just one count. The CDR3 nucleotides are TGTGCCAGCAGTGAAGTTTCTAGCGCGGGGGGGACCCAGTACTTC. Its translation: CASSEVSSAGGTQYF. The rearrangement links TRBV6-1 to TRBJ2-5; 8 nucleotides line up with TRBD2. Per germline, CDR1 MNHNS and CDR2 SASEGT. The CDR3 runs to 15 residues. Unmatched junction bases numbered 8, after V lost 1 base and J lost 7 bases.

This rearrangement joins TRBV5-1 to TRBJ2-1, with TRBD2 as a possible D gene (6 bases). CDR1 and CDR2 from the germline V gene are SGHRS and YFSETQ. The CDR3 covers 14 residues. With 5 bases removed from V and 0 bases from J, the gap between germline ends came to 9 bases. Here the CDR3 reads CASRPGSSYNEQFF. The CDR3 coding sequence is TGCGCCAGCAGACCCGGGAGCTCCTACAATGAGCAGTTCTTC.

The genes are TRBV4-3 and TRBJ2-3, with 14 bases that match TRBD2. CDR3 size: 17 residues. Germline V gene lookup returns CDR1 LGHNA and CDR2 YSLEER. The V and J ends lost 4 bases and 3 bases, in that order; junction bases with no gene match: 6. CDR3 DNA: TGCGCCAGCAGCCGCCAGACTAGCGGGGGGGCGACAGATACGCAGTATTTT. Protein sequence: CASSRQTSGGATDTQYF.

The chain combines TRBV9 with TRBJ2-3; tentative D call: TRBD2 (6 bases). This CDR3 contains 15 residues. V lost 0 bases, J lost 1 base, and 9 bases lay in between. The germline gives CDR1 SGDLS, CDR2 YYNGEE. CDR3 residues: CASSVGLAGTDTQYF. DNA of the CDR3: TGTGCCAGCAGCGTAGGTTTAGCGGGCACAGATACGCAGTATTTT. The variable domain in full, completed from reference TRBV9 and TRBJ2-3, reads DSGVTQTPKHLITATGQRVTLRCSPRSGDLSVYWYQQSLDQGLQFLIQYYNGEERAKGNILERFSAQQFPDLHSELNLSSLELGDSALYFCASSVGLAGTDTQYFGPGTRLTVL.